Listed below are T cell receptor beta chains from one sample, sequenced in a study of shared clonotypes between healthy human individuals. Data came from immunoSEQ multiplex PCR; TCRdb stores just in-frame clones and leaves some out. The sample shows roughly 1,500,000 clones, approximately 98.5% of them seen only once. The sequenced sample was naive CD4+ T cells sorted from blood. These receptors all stem from a man aged 25 to 45 in good health. Both conserved end residues are part of each CDR3.

>TRBV14|TRBJ2-7
CASSQGGARVTYEQYF
>TRBV7-9|TRBJ2-7
CASSSPSSYEQYF
>TRBV29-1|TRBJ2-7
CSGTKAGAYEQYF
>TRBV30|TRBJ1-1
CAWTDTKNTEAFF
>TRBV29-1|TRBJ2-5
CSATPDNSQETQYF
>TRBV29-1|TRBJ2-3
CSVEDPGKNTDTQYF
>TRBV9|TRBJ2-7
CASSADPGVDYEQYF
>TRBV6-5|TRBJ2-1
CASGRSSYNEQFF
>TRBV5-4|TRBJ2-7
CASSLGDRARSYEQYF
>TRBV28|TRBJ1-3
CASSQQSSGNTIYF
>TRBV5-1|TRBJ2-1
CASRLLSSYNEQFF
>TRBV29-1|TRBJ2-3
CSVEKQFNTQYF
>TRBV7-2|TRBJ2-2
CASSPWTGPGELFF
>TRBV7-2|TRBJ1-2
CASSLDTAGGYGYTF
>TRBV28|TRBJ2-7
CASTLAAGRSYEQYF
>TRBV11-2|TRBJ2-7
CASSPTTSGRGQYF
>TRBV5-1|TRBJ2-3
CASSSVGTDTQYF
>TRBV10-3|TRBJ2-7
CAISESTRSGRSQEQYF
>TRBV27|TRBJ2-5
CASSPSWTLAGVGETQYF
>TRBV18|TRBJ2-1
CASSPLAGGQGGYNEQFF